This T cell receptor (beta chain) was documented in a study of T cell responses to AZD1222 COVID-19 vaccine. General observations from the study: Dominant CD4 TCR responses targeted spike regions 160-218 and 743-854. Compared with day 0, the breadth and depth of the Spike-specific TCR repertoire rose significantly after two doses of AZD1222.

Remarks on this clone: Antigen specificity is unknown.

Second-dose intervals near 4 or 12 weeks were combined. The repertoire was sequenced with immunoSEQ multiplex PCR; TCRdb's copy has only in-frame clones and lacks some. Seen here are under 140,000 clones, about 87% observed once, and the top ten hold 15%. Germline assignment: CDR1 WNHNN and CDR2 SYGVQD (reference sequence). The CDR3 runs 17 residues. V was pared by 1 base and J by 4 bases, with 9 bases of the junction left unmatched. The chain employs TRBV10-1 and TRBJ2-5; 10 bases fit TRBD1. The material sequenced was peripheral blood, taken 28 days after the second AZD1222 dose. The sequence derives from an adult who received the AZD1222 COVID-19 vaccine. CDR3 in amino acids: CASSELTGTGDSETQYF. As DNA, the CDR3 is TGCGCCAGCAGTGAGTTAACCGGGACAGGGGATTCAGAGACCCAGTACTTC.